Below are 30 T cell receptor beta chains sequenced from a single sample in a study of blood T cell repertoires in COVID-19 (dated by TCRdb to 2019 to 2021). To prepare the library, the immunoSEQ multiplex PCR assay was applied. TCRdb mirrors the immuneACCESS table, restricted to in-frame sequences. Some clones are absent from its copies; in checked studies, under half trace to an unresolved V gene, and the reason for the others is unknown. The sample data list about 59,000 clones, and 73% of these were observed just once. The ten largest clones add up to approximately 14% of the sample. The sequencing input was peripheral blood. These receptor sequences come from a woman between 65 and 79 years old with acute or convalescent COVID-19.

DNA of the CDR3: TGTGCCAGCAGCTCACCCGACAGGTCCCCCTACACTGAAGCTTTCTTT. This encodes CASSSPDRSPYTEAFF. The rearrangement joins TRBV12-1 to TRBJ1-1; the D call TRBD1 from the table was never checked on the DNA. TRBV12-1 is a pseudogene. This CDR3 has 16 amino acids.

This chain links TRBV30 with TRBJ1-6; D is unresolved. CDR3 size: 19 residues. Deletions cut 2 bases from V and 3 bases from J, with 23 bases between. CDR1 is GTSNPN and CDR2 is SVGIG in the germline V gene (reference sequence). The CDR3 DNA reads TGTGCCTGGAGTCTACCCCCCCATAAATCGGGTAGCTATAATTCACCCCTCCACTTT. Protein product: CAWSLPPHKSGSYNSPLHF.

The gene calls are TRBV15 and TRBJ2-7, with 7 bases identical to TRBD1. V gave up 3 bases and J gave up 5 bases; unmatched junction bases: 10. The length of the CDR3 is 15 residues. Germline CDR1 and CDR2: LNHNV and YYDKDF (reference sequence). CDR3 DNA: TGTGCCACCAGCAGGTATCGACAGGGAAAAGACGAGCAGTACTTC. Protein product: CATSRYRQGKDEQYF. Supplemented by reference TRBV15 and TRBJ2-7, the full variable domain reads DAMVIQNPRYQVTQFGKPVTLSCSQTLNHNVMYWYQQKSSQAPKLLFHYYDKDFNNEADTPDNFQSRRPNTSFCFLDIRSPGLGDTAMYLCATSRYRQGKDEQYFGPGTRLTVT.

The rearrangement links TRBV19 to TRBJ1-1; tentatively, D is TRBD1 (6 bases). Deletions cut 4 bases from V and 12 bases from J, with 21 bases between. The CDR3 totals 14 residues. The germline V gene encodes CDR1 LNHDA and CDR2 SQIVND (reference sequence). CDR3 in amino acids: CASSTRRGGDTTFF. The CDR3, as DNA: TGTGCCAGTAGTACCCGCCGGGGGGGGGACACGACTTTCTTT.

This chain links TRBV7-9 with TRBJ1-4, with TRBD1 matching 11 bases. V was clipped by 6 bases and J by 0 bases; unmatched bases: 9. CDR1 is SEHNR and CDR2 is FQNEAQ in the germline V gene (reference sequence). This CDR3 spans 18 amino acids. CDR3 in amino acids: CASSPGQGGPATNEKLFF. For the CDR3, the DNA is TGTGCCAGCAGTCCGGGACAGGGGGGACCCGCAACTAATGAAAAACTGTTTTTT.

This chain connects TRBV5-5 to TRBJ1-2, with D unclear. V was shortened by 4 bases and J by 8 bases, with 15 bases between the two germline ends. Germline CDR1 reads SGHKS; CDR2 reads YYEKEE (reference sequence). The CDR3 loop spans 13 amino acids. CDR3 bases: TGTGCCAGCAGCCCCGCAGGCTCCCAAGGCTACACCTTC. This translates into CASSPAGSQGYTF.

For the CDR3, the DNA is TGTGCCAGCAGCTTGAACAGGGGGCCTGGCTACACCTTC. This translates into CASSLNRGPGYTF. The chain joins TRBV11-2 to TRBJ1-2; 9 nucleotides align to TRBD1. The CDR3 length is 13 residues. In germline, CDR1 is SGHAT, CDR2 FQNNGV. V shed 3 bases, J shed 7 bases, and the junction held 3 bases outside the gene matches.

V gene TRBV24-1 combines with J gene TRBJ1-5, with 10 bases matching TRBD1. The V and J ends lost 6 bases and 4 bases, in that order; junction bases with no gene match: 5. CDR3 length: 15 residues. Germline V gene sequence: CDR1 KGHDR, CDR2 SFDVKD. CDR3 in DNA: TGTGCCACCAGTTCCGGGACAGGGGATAATCAGCCCCAGCATTTT. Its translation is CATSSGTGDNQPQHF.

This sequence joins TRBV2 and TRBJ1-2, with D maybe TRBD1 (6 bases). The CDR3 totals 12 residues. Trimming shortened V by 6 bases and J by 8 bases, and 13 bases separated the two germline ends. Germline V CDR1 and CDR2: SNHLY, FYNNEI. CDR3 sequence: CASRGTFTGYTF. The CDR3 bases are TGTGCCAGCAGGGGGACATTCACGGGCTACACCTTC.

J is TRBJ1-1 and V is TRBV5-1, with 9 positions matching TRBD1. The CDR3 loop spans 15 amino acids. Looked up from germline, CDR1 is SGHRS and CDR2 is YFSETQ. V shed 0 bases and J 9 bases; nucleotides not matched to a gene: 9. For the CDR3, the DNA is TGCGCCAGCAGCTTGGGGGGACAGGGAGGGGCGAAAGCTTTCTTT. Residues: CASSLGGQGGAKAFF. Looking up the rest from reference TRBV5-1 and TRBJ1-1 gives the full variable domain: KAGVTQTPRYLIKTRGQQVTLSCSPISGHRSVSWYQQTPGQGLQFLFEYFSETQRNKGNFPGRFSGRQFSNSRSEMNVSTLELGDSALYLCASSLGGQGGAKAFFGQGTRLTVV.

CDR3 amino acids: CASREGPGELFF. DNA of the CDR3: TGTGCCAGCCGGGAGGGGCCCGGGGAGCTGTTTTTT. The chain carries TRBV6-5 and TRBJ2-2; 8 bases map to TRBD2. V shed 8 bases and J 6 bases; nucleotides not matched to a gene: 2. The CDR3 sequence is 12 residues long. The germline gives CDR1 MNHEY, CDR2 SVGAGI.

The CDR3 nucleotides read TGTGCCTGGAGTGGCTGGGGGGGGGTATACAATGAGCAGTTCTTC. Its protein product is CAWSGWGGVYNEQFF. This chain links TRBV30 with TRBJ2-1; 7 nucleotides agree with TRBD2. Germline CDR1 reads GTSNPN; CDR2 reads SVGIG (reference sequence). V shed 1 base and J 4 bases; nucleotides not matched to a gene: 7. CDR3 length equals 15 residues. Filled out from reference TRBV30 and TRBJ2-1, the complete variable domain reads SQTIHQWPATLVQPVGSPLSLECTVEGTSNPNLYWYRQAAGRGLQLLFYSVGIGQISSEVPQNLSASRPQDRQFILSSKKLLLSDSGFYLCAWSGWGGVYNEQFFGPGTRLTVL.

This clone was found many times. The chain's CDR3 is CASSPGYANTEAFF. For the CDR3, the DNA is TGCGCCAGCAGCCCGGGGTACGCGAACACTGAAGCTTTCTTT. The chain joins TRBV5-1 to TRBJ1-1; D uncertain. The CDR3 is 14 amino acids. Germline V lookup: CDR1 SGHRS, CDR2 YFSETQ. Trimming removed 4 bases at V and 1 base at J, with 11 bases between.

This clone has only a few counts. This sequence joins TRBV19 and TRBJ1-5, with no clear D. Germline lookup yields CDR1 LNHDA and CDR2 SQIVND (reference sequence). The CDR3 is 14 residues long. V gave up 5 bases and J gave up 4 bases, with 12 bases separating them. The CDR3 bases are TGTGCCAGTAGTGGGGTATCGGGGAATCAGCCCCAGCATTTT. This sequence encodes CASSGVSGNQPQHF.

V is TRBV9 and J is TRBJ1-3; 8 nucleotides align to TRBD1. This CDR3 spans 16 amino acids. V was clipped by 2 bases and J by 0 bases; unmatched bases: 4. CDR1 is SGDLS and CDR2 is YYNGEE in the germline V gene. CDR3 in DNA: TGTGCCAGCAGCGTCAAAACAGGGGGCTCTGGAAACACCATATATTTT. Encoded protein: CASSVKTGGSGNTIYF.

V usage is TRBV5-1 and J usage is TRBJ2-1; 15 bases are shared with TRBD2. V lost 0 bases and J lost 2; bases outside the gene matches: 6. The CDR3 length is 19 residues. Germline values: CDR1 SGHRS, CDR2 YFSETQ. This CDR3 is CASSLAPGLAGGAYNEQFF. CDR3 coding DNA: TGCGCCAGCAGCTTGGCCCCGGGACTAGCGGGGGGCGCCTACAATGAGCAGTTCTTC.

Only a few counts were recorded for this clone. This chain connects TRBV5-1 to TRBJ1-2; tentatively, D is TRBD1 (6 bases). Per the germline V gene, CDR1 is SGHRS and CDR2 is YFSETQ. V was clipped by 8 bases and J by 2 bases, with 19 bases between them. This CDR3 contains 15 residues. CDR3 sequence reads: CASHEGGSANYGYTF. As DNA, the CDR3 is TGCGCCAGTCATGAGGGGGGGTCCGCGAACTATGGCTACACCTTC.

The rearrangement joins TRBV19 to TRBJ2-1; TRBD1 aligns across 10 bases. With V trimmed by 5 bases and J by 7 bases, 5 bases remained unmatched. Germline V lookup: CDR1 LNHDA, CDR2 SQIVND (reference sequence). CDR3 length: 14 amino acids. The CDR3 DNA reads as TGTGCCAGTAGTGACCGGGACAGGGGTAATGAGCAGTTCTTC. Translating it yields CASSDRDRGNEQFF.

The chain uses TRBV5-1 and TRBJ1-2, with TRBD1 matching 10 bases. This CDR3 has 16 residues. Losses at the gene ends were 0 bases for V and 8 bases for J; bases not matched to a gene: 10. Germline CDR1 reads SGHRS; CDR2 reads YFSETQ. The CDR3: CASSLGDRGSRDGYTF. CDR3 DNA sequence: TGCGCCAGCAGCTTGGGGGACAGGGGATCCAGAGACGGCTACACCTTC.

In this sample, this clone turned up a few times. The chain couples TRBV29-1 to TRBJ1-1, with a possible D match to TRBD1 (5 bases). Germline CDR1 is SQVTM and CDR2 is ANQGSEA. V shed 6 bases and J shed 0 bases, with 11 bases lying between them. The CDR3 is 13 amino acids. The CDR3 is CSVVRVLNTEAFF. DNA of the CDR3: TGCAGCGTGGTCAGGGTTCTGAACACTGAAGCTTTCTTT.

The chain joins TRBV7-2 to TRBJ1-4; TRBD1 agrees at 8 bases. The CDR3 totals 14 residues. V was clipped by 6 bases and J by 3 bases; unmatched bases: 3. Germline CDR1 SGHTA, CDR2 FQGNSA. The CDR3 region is CASSQTGANEKLFF. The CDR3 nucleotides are TGTGCCAGCAGTCAGACAGGGGCTAATGAAAAACTGTTTTTT.

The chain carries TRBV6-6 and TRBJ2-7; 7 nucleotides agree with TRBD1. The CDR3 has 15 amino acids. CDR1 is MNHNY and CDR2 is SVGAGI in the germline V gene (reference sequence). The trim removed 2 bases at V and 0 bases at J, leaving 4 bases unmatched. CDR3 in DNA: TGTGCCAGCAGTTACGCGACAGGGAGCTCCTACGAGCAGTACTTC. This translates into CASSYATGSSYEQYF.

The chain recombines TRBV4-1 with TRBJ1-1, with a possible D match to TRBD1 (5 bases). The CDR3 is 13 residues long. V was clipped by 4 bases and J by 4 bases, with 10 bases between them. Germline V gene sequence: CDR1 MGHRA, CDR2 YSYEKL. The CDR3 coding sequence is TGCGCCAGCAGCCCTCGGGGGGGCACTGAAGCTTTCTTT. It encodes CASSPRGGTEAFF.

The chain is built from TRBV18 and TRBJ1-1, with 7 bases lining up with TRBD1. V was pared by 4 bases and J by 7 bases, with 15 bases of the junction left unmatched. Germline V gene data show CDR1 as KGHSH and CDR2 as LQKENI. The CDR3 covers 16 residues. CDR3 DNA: TGTGCCAGCTCACGATCGCCCTACACAGGGGTAATTGAAGCTTTCTTT. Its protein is CASSRSPYTGVIEAFF. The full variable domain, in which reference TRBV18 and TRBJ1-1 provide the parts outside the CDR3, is NAGVMQNPRHLVRRRGQEARLRCSPMKGHSHVYWYRQLPEEGLKFMVYLQKENIIDESGMPKERFSAEFPKEGPSILRIQQVVRGDSAAYFCASSRSPYTGVIEAFFGQGTRLTVV.

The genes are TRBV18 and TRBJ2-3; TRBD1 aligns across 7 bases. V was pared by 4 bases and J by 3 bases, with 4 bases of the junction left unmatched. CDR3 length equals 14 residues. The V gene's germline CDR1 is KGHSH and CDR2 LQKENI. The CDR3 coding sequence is TGTGCCAGCTCACAATTGACAGGGACAGATACGCAGTATTTT. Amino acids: CASSQLTGTDTQYF.

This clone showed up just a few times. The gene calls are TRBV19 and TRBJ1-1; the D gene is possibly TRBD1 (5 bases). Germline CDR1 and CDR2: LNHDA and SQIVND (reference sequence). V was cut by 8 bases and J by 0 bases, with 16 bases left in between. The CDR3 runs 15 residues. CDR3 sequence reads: CASGFSRVMNTEAFF. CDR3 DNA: TGTGCCAGTGGATTCAGCAGGGTCATGAACACTGAAGCTTTCTTT.

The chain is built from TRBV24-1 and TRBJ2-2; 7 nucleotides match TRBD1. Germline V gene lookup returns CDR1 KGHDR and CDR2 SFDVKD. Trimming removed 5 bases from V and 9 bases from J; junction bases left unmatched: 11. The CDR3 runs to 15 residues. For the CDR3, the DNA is TGTGCCACCAGTGGAGGTGCAGGGGGTACCCGGGAGCTGTTTTTT. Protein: CATSGGAGGTRELFF.

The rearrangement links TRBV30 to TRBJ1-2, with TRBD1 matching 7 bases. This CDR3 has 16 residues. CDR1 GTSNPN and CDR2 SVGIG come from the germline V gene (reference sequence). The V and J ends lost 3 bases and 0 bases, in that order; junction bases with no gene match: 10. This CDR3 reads CAWSLKQGKTNYGYTF. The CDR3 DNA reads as TGTGCCTGGAGCCTCAAACAGGGGAAGACTAACTATGGCTACACCTTC.

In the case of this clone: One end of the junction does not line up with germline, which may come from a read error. The CDR3 bases are TGCGACCGGGACAGGCTAAATCAGCCCCAGCATTTT. This gives the protein CDRDRLNQPQHF. The chain couples TRBV19 to TRBJ1-5; TRBD1 aligns across 8 bases. The CDR3 spans 12 residues. Per the germline V gene, CDR1 is LNHDA and CDR2 is SQIVND (reference sequence).

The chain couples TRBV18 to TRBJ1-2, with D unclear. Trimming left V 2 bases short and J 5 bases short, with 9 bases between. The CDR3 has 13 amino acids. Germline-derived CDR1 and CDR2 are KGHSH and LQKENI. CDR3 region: CASSPAEEYGYTF. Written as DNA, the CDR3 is TGTGCCAGCTCACCAGCGGAAGAGTATGGCTACACCTTC. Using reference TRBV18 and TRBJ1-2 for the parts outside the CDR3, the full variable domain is NAGVMQNPRHLVRRRGQEARLRCSPMKGHSHVYWYRQLPEEGLKFMVYLQKENIIDESGMPKERFSAEFPKEGPSILRIQQVVRGDSAAYFCASSPAEEYGYTFGSGTRLTVV.